Listed below are T cell receptor beta chains from one sample, sequenced in a study of vaccination and CD4 T cells after COVID-19. In TCRdb, the PCR reads were re-called with MiXCR into one record per CDR3 protein. The profile shows approximately 30,000 distinct CDR3 sequences, over 40% of them singletons. The input for sequencing was CD4+ T cells from blood, taken about 7 months after SARS-CoV-2 vaccination. These receptors came from a human donor who had recovered from COVID-19. The CDR3 runs from the conserved cysteine through the conserved F or W. D genes are given only for firm matches. Only some rows state a clone size, as once, few, many or a class for expanded clones.

d_call: -; j_call: TRBJ2-7; v_call: TRBV6-1; clone_size: few; cdr3_nt: TGTGCCAGCCTAGCCGTGGGGGGCCCCAAGGAGCAGTACTTC; cdr3_aa: CASLAVGGPKEQYF
d_call: -; j_call: TRBJ2-7; v_call: TRBV20-1; clone_size: few; cdr3_nt: TGCAGTGCGGGGGCGGGCGAGCAGTACTTC; cdr3_aa: CSAGAGEQYF
d_call: -; j_call: TRBJ1-5; v_call: TRBV19; clone_size: few; cdr3_nt: TGTGCCAGTAGTACCCAATCTTCTAGGGGCCAGCATTTT; cdr3_aa: CASSTQSSRGQHF
d_call: TRBD1; j_call: TRBJ2-3; v_call: TRBV5-4; clone_size: once; cdr3_nt: TGTGCCAGCAGTTCCGGGACAGGGTTGACAGATACGCAGTATTTT; cdr3_aa: CASSSGTGLTDTQYF
d_call: -; j_call: TRBJ2-2; v_call: TRBV6-1; clone_size: -; cdr3_nt: TGTGCCAGCAGTGAAGGCGGTGGGCCAGGGGGGACCGGGGAGCTGTTTTTT; cdr3_aa: CASSEGGGPGGTGELFF
d_call: TRBD1; j_call: TRBJ2-2; v_call: TRBV20-1; clone_size: once; cdr3_nt: TGCAGTGCTAAGGGGCCGTTTCCAGGGGGCACCGGGGAGCTGTTTTTT; cdr3_aa: CSAKGPFPGGTGELFF
d_call: TRBD1; j_call: TRBJ1-5; v_call: TRBV11-2; clone_size: -; cdr3_nt: TGTGCCAGCAGCCAAGACAGGGTCAGCAATCAGCCCCAGCATTTT; cdr3_aa: CASSQDRVSNQPQHF
d_call: -; j_call: TRBJ2-7; v_call: TRBV7-2; clone_size: -; cdr3_nt: TGTGCCAGCAGCTTCAGTGAGGGGGGTAGCGGAAGAGGGTACGAGCAGTACTTC; cdr3_aa: CASSFSEGGSGRGYEQYF
d_call: -; j_call: TRBJ2-7; v_call: TRBV6-1; clone_size: -; cdr3_nt: TGTGCCAGCAGTGAACGGGCGTACGGCGAGCAGTACTTC; cdr3_aa: CASSERAYGEQYF
d_call: -; j_call: TRBJ2-1; v_call: TRBV20-1; clone_size: -; cdr3_nt: TGCAGTGCTAGCGCTCCTAGTCAGAATGAGCAGTTCTTC; cdr3_aa: CSASAPSQNEQFF
d_call: -; j_call: TRBJ1-1; v_call: TRBV20-1; clone_size: few; cdr3_nt: TGCAGTGCTAGAGATGTCCACTCCACTGAAGCTTTCTTT; cdr3_aa: CSARDVHSTEAFF
d_call: -; j_call: TRBJ2-3; v_call: TRBV7-3; clone_size: -; cdr3_nt: TGTGCCAGCAGCACAGGGGCAGCGGGAGCGCAGTATTTT; cdr3_aa: CASSTGAAGAQYF
d_call: -; j_call: TRBJ1-6; v_call: TRBV6-1; clone_size: few; cdr3_nt: TGTGCCAGCAGCCCAAAGCCACATAATTCACCCCTCCACTTT; cdr3_aa: CASSPKPHNSPLHF
d_call: TRBD1; j_call: TRBJ1-5; v_call: TRBV6-4; clone_size: -; cdr3_nt: TGTGCCAGCAGTTTCGCGCAAAACAGGGGGCATGGCAATCAGCCCCAGCATTTT; cdr3_aa: CASSFAQNRGHGNQPQHF
d_call: -; j_call: TRBJ1-5; v_call: TRBV6-1; clone_size: few; cdr3_nt: TGTGCCAGCAGTGAAGACCTCATGAGACCTTGGATTCTAGGCAATCAGCCCCAGCATTTT; cdr3_aa: CASSEDLMRPWILGNQPQHF
d_call: TRBD1; j_call: TRBJ1-6; v_call: TRBV20-1; clone_size: -; cdr3_nt: TGCAGTGCTAGGAGGGGGACAGGCAACTCACCCCTCCACTTT; cdr3_aa: CSARRGTGNSPLHF
d_call: -; j_call: TRBJ2-1; v_call: TRBV20-1; clone_size: -; cdr3_nt: TGCAGTGCTATGGGGGATTCCTACAATGAGCAGTTCTTC; cdr3_aa: CSAMGDSYNEQFF
d_call: -; j_call: TRBJ2-3; v_call: TRBV6-1; clone_size: once; cdr3_nt: TGTGCCAGCAAGGGTTTTGGGGGAGGAGATACGCAGTATTTT; cdr3_aa: CASKGFGGGDTQYF
d_call: -; j_call: TRBJ1-5; v_call: TRBV20-1; clone_size: -; cdr3_nt: TGCAGTGCTAGAGGAAACAGGGAGAGCAATCAGCCCCAGCATTTT; cdr3_aa: CSARGNRESNQPQHF
d_call: -; j_call: TRBJ2-1; v_call: TRBV20-1; clone_size: -; cdr3_nt: TGCAGTCCCAGAGGCTTTTCGATACAAAGAGGGTCCTACAATGAGCAGTTCTTC; cdr3_aa: CSPRGFSIQRGSYNEQFF
d_call: TRBD1; j_call: TRBJ2-7; v_call: TRBV20-1; clone_size: -; cdr3_nt: TGCAGTGCTCGGGACAGGGTACAAACCTACGAGCAGTACTTC; cdr3_aa: CSARDRVQTYEQYF
d_call: -; j_call: TRBJ2-2; v_call: TRBV11-1; clone_size: -; cdr3_nt: TGTGCCAGCAGCCACACCCCGCGGGGAGGCGCCGGGGAGCTGTTTTTT; cdr3_aa: CASSHTPRGGAGELFF
d_call: -; j_call: TRBJ1-6; v_call: TRBV6-5; clone_size: -; cdr3_nt: TGTGCCAGCAGTTACTCGATATCAATGGATAATTCACCCCTCCACTTT; cdr3_aa: CASSYSISMDNSPLHF
d_call: -; j_call: TRBJ2-2; v_call: TRBV20-1; clone_size: few; cdr3_nt: TGCAGTGCTAGAAAGCTAGTGAACACCGGGGAGCTGTTTTTT; cdr3_aa: CSARKLVNTGELFF
d_call: TRBD2; j_call: TRBJ2-5; v_call: TRBV20-1; clone_size: once; cdr3_nt: TGCAGTGCTAGAACCCCCCCGGCTAGCGGTGCAGAGACCCAGTACTTC; cdr3_aa: CSARTPPASGAETQYF
d_call: TRBD2; j_call: TRBJ2-7; v_call: TRBV7-8; clone_size: -; cdr3_nt: TGTGCCAGCAGCCGTTTTTCCTCGCGGGGGTCGCAGGAGCAGTACTTC; cdr3_aa: CASSRFSSRGSQEQYF
d_call: TRBD1; j_call: TRBJ1-2; v_call: TRBV7-9; clone_size: -; cdr3_nt: TGTGCCAGCAGCTCTTGGGGCAGGGGGCTCTATGGCTACACCTTC; cdr3_aa: CASSSWGRGLYGYTF
d_call: -; j_call: TRBJ2-5; v_call: TRBV4-1; clone_size: -; cdr3_nt: TGCGCCAGCAGCCTTGCCTCTTGGGGTGGGGAGACCCAGTACTTC; cdr3_aa: CASSLASWGGETQYF
d_call: TRBD2; j_call: TRBJ2-2; v_call: TRBV28; clone_size: -; cdr3_nt: TGTGCCAGCAGCCTTGTAGCGGGAGTAGGGACCGGGGAGCTGTTTTTT; cdr3_aa: CASSLVAGVGTGELFF
d_call: -; j_call: TRBJ2-1; v_call: TRBV7-9; clone_size: once; cdr3_nt: TGTGCCAGCAGCCTGACACTTAGCTCCTACAATGAGCAGTTCTTC; cdr3_aa: CASSLTLSSYNEQFF
d_call: -; j_call: TRBJ2-3; v_call: TRBV6-2/TRBV6-3; clone_size: -; cdr3_nt: TGTGCCAGCAGTGCGGGTGCAGATACGCAGTATTTT; cdr3_aa: CASSAGADTQYF
d_call: TRBD2; j_call: TRBJ2-5; v_call: TRBV20-1; clone_size: -; cdr3_nt: TGCAGTGCTCCGCCGACTAGCGGGTCTCTAGGGACCCAGTACTTC; cdr3_aa: CSAPPTSGSLGTQYF
d_call: -; j_call: TRBJ2-3; v_call: TRBV28; clone_size: -; cdr3_nt: TGTGCCAGCAGTTTAACTAGTAGAGGGCAGTATTTT; cdr3_aa: CASSLTSRGQYF
d_call: -; j_call: TRBJ2-1; v_call: TRBV6-5; clone_size: few; cdr3_nt: TGTGCCAGCAGTTACAGGCTCTCCTCCTACAATGAGCAGTTCTTC; cdr3_aa: CASSYRLSSYNEQFF
d_call: -; j_call: TRBJ2-5; v_call: TRBV28; clone_size: -; cdr3_nt: TGTGCCAGCACCCATGGGGGGGGGGCGCTGGAGACCCAGTACTTC; cdr3_aa: CASTHGGGALETQYF
d_call: -; j_call: TRBJ1-1; v_call: TRBV7-2; clone_size: -; cdr3_nt: TGTGCCAGCAGCTTAGCGCGTGAGGGCACTGAAGCTTTCTTT; cdr3_aa: CASSLAREGTEAFF
d_call: TRBD1; j_call: TRBJ2-1; v_call: TRBV6-1; clone_size: -; cdr3_nt: TGTGCCAGCAGCTCAATTCCGGGACAGGACTACAATGAGCAGTTCTTC; cdr3_aa: CASSSIPGQDYNEQFF
d_call: -; j_call: TRBJ2-5; v_call: TRBV18; clone_size: -; cdr3_nt: TGTGCCAGCTCACCACGTCCTCAAGAGACCCAGTACTTC; cdr3_aa: CASSPRPQETQYF
d_call: -; j_call: TRBJ1-6; v_call: TRBV7-6; clone_size: few; cdr3_nt: TGTGCCAGCAGCAAAACAGGAACTTATAATTCACCCCTCCACTTT; cdr3_aa: CASSKTGTYNSPLHF
d_call: TRBD2; j_call: TRBJ2-5; v_call: TRBV6-5; clone_size: once; cdr3_nt: TGTGCCAGCAGTTCGGGACTAGCGGTTTACCAAGAGACCCAGTACTTC; cdr3_aa: CASSSGLAVYQETQYF
d_call: -; j_call: TRBJ1-1; v_call: TRBV7-8; clone_size: -; cdr3_nt: TGTGCCAGCAGCTCGTACGGCCGATCCCGCCCTGCCGCTTTCTTT; cdr3_aa: CASSSYGRSRPAAFF
d_call: -; j_call: TRBJ2-1; v_call: TRBV28; clone_size: -; cdr3_nt: TGTGCCAGCAGTTTACTACAGGGCTGGAAGAGCTCCTACAATGAGCAGTTCTTC; cdr3_aa: CASSLLQGWKSSYNEQFF
d_call: -; j_call: TRBJ1-5; v_call: TRBV28; clone_size: -; cdr3_nt: TGTGCCACCAGTTTTGAGGGCGTAGGGGGCAATCAGCCCCAGCATTTT; cdr3_aa: CATSFEGVGGNQPQHF
d_call: TRBD1; j_call: TRBJ1-6; v_call: TRBV20-1; clone_size: few; cdr3_nt: TGCAGTGCCCGACAGGGGGATTCACCCCTCCACTTT; cdr3_aa: CSARQGDSPLHF
d_call: -; j_call: TRBJ1-5; v_call: TRBV24-1; clone_size: few; cdr3_nt: TGTGCCACCAGTGCGGGTAGAATCAATCAGCCCCAGCATTTT; cdr3_aa: CATSAGRINQPQHF
d_call: TRBD2; j_call: TRBJ2-1; v_call: TRBV20-1; clone_size: -; cdr3_nt: TGCAGTGCTTGGACTAGCGGGATGGGGAGTGAGCAGTTCTTC; cdr3_aa: CSAWTSGMGSEQFF
d_call: TRBD1; j_call: TRBJ2-5; v_call: TRBV19; clone_size: few; cdr3_nt: TGTGCCAGTAGTATATTGGGCAGGGGGCGAGAAGAGACCCAGTACTTC; cdr3_aa: CASSILGRGREETQYF
d_call: -; j_call: TRBJ1-6; v_call: TRBV29-1; clone_size: -; cdr3_nt: TGCAGCGTTGCACAAGACAATAATTCACCCCTCCACTTT; cdr3_aa: CSVAQDNNSPLHF
d_call: -; j_call: TRBJ1-3; v_call: TRBV7-3; clone_size: -; cdr3_nt: TGTGCCAGCAGCGCCGGACTAAACTCTGGAAACACCATATATTTT; cdr3_aa: CASSAGLNSGNTIYF
d_call: -; j_call: TRBJ2-5; v_call: TRBV19; clone_size: -; cdr3_nt: TGTGCCAGTAGGTTCCGGGACCAAGAGACCCAGTACTTC; cdr3_aa: CASRFRDQETQYF
d_call: TRBD1; j_call: TRBJ1-1; v_call: TRBV7-3; clone_size: -; cdr3_nt: TGTGCCAGCAGCCCCACCGGGACAGGGTCGGAAGCTTTCTTT; cdr3_aa: CASSPTGTGSEAFF
d_call: -; j_call: TRBJ1-2; v_call: TRBV24-1; clone_size: few; cdr3_nt: TGTGCACCGATAGGGGACTCCAAGGCTGGCTACACCTTC; cdr3_aa: CAPIGDSKAGYTF
d_call: -; j_call: TRBJ2-7; v_call: TRBV19; clone_size: -; cdr3_nt: TGTGCCAGTAGTATAGATATCGGACCCTACGAGCAGTACTTC; cdr3_aa: CASSIDIGPYEQYF